This TCR beta chain is from a study of Ad26.COV2.S vaccination and SARS-CoV-2 variants. The CDR3 runs to 16 residues. The trim removed 0 bases at V and 0 bases at J, leaving 1 base unmatched. Germline assignment: CDR1 ENHRY and CDR2 SYGVKD. Generated by immunoSEQ multiplex PCR, the TCRdb table keeps only in-frame clones and is missing some. In the table there are 400,000 to 450,000 clones, 80% to 95% of which are singletons. This clone appeared once. Treatment indicated: 19 received Ad26.COV2.S at low or high dose, single or two shots; about five received placebo; per-sample allocation not given. All samples were drawn on day 63, counting from the first vaccine or placebo injection.

The sample here was peripheral blood, taken in a trial of Ad26.COV2.S vaccine versus placebo. This chain links TRBV10-3 with TRBJ2-7; 11 bases are shared with TRBD1. The sequence derives from a person aged 18-65 years who received the Ad26.COV2.S COVID-19 vaccine or a placebo. The CDR3 nucleotides read TGTGCCATCAGTGAGTCAGGGACAGGGGGCTCCTACGAGCAGTACTTC. This sequence encodes CAISESGTGGSYEQYF.